The clone carrying this TCR beta chain was picked up a small number of times. Its antigen is as yet unknown. This entry belongs to a study of identical twins. cDNA molecules carried unique molecular identifiers, and template switching added a universal primer site. Each CDR3 protein is one row after TCRdb ran MiXCR on the 5' RACE reads. The profile covers around 1.7 million distinct CDR3 sequences, with under 35% appearing a single time and about 0.27% taken by the ten largest. V gave up 7 bases and J gave up 2 bases; unmatched junction bases: 7. The CDR3 totals 14 residues. CDR1 is SNHLY and CDR2 is FYNNEI in the germline V gene. Whole-study results and caveats: For zero-insertion analyses, partial confounding could come from invariant MAIT and iNKT cells.

Sequenced sample: cord blood. The rearrangement links TRBV2 to TRBJ2-5; 7 nucleotides line up with TRBD1. The receptor comes from a newborn girl in good health. The CDR3 DNA follows: TGTGCCAGCAAAGGACAGGTTCGACAAGAGACCCAGTACTTC. Its translation: CASKGQVRQETQYF. The full variable domain, with the rest looked up from reference TRBV2 and TRBJ2-5, is EPEVTQTPSHQVTQMGQEVILRCVPISNHLYFYWYRQILGQKVEFLVSFYNNEISEKSEIFDDQFSVERPDGSNFTLKIRSTKLEDSAMYFCASKGQVRQETQYFGPGTRLLVL.